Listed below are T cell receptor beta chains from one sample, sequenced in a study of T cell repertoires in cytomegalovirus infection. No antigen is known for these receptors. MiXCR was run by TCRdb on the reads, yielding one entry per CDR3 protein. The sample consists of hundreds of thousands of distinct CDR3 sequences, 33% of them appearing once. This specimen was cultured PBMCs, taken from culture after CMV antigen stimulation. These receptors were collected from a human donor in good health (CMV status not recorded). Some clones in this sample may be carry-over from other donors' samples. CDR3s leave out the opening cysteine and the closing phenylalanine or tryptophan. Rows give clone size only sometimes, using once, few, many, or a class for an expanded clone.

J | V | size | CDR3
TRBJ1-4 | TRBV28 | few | ASSLADRGANEKLF
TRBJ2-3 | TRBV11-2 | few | ASSSLGGGGTDTQY
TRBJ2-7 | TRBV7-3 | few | ASSLMGQTEDEQY
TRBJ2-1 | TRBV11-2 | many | ASSSGLASYNEQF
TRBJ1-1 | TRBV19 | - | ASSTRTGTNDPEAF
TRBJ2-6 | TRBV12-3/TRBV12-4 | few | ATLPREFGANVLT
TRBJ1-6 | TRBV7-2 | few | ASSARQGVNSPLH
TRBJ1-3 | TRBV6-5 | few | ASTRGLYSGNTIY
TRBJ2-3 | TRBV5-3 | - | ASSLLSGRSTDTQY
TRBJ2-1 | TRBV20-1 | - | SARSLGPHIS
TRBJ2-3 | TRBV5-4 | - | ASSWTDRGRRTDTQY
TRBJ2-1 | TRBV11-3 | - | ASSATGNTYNEQF
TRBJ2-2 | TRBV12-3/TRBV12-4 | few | ASSLWAGELF
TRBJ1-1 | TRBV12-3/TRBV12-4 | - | ASSLLPGSTEAF
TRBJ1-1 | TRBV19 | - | ASIKGYAEAF
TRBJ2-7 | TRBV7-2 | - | ASSLSLLSFEQY
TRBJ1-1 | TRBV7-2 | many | ASSFGTGVTEAF
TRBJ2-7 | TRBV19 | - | ASSSHQGLAGGNEQY
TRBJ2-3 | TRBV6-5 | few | ASTNLDTQY
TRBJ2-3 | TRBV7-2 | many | ASSLRANTDTQY
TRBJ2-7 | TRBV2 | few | ASSGGLAEEQY
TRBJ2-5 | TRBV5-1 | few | ASRPSGLQETQY
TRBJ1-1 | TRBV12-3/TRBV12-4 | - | ASSPGAGKNTEAF
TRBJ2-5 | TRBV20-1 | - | SASSSGSRKTQY
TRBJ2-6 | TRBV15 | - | ATSPRDSSGANVLT
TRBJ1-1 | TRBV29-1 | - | SVLTGPGTEAF
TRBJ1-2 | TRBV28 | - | ASVGTGRTSNYGYT
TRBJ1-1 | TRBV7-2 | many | ASSSDSANTEAF
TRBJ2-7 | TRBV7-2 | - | ASSLGLGTGFHEQY
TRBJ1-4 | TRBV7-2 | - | ASSPGGGQGEQLF
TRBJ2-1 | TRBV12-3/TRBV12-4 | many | ASSLYPSDYNEQF
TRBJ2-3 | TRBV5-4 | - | ASSLGQGEAGTQY
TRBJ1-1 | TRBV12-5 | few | ASGSMTLETVNTEAF
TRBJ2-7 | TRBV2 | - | ARGRRTSYEQY
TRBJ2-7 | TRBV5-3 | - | ASSRGLAGARDEQY
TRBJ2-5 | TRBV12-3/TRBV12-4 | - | ASSLAPGSPGRETQY
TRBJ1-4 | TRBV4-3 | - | ASSQDRENEKLF
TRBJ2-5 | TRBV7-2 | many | ASSQPVGVQETQY
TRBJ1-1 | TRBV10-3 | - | AISESRDTEAF
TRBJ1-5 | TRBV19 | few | ASSMLGHGNQPQH
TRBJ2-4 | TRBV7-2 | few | ASSPTRGVWNIQY